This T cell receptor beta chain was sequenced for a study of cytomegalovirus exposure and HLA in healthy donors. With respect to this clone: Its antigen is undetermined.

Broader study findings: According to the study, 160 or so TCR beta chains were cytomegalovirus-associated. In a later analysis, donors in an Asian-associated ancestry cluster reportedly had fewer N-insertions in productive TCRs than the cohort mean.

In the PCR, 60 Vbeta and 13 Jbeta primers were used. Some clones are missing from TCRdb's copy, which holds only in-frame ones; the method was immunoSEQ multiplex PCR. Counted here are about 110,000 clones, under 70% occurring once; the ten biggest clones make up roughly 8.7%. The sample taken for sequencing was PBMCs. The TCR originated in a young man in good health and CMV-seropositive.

CDR3 in DNA: TGTGCCAGCACCCTGAGACAGGGTAGCTACGAGCAGTACTTC. This codes for CASTLRQGSYEQYF. The chain carries TRBV2 and TRBJ2-7; 7 nucleotides match TRBD1. Germline CDR1 reads SNHLY; CDR2 reads FYNNEI. V shed 7 bases and J 3 bases; nucleotides not matched to a gene: 9. CDR3 length: 14 amino acids.